Shown below are 26 T cell receptor beta chains from a single sample sequenced in a study of cytomegalovirus exposure and HLA in healthy donors. The study ran its PCR with 60 Vbeta and 13 Jbeta primers. Clones were sequenced by immunoSEQ multiplex PCR, and TCRdb holds only the in-frame ones, with some missing. The profile shows about 130,000 clones, approximately 80% of them singletons. The source material was PBMCs. Every receptor here comes from a man aged 30-40 years in good health and CMV-seronegative.

The chain couples TRBV5-4 to TRBJ2-3, with 12 positions matching TRBD1. After removal of 2 bases from V and 8 bases from J, the junction contained 6 bases not matched to a gene. Per the germline V gene, CDR1 is SGHNT and CDR2 is YYREEE (reference sequence). The CDR3 has 15 residues. The CDR3 coding sequence is TGTGCCAGCAGCTTTCCGGGACAGGGGGCGGGTACGCAGTATTTT. It codes for CASSFPGQGAGTQYF.

This rearrangement joins TRBV9 to TRBJ2-1, with 7 bases identical to TRBD2. The CDR3 has 15 amino acids. The germline CDR1 and CDR2 sequences are SGDLS and YYNGEE. With 4 bases clipped from V and 8 bases from J, the junction kept 12 bases outside the gene matches. The chain's CDR3 is CASSPRLAALDEQFF. In DNA form, the CDR3 reads TGTGCCAGCAGCCCCAGGCTAGCGGCCTTGGATGAGCAGTTCTTC.

The genes are TRBV28 and TRBJ2-5, with D unresolved. The germline V gene has CDR1 MDHEN and CDR2 SYDVKM. CDR3 size: 12 residues. With 3 bases removed from V and 7 bases from J, the gap between germline ends came to 9 bases. CDR3 loop: CASSFNIGTQYF. The CDR3 DNA sequence: TGTGCCAGCAGTTTCAACATTGGGACCCAGTACTTC.

The chain has TRBV29-1 and TRBJ2-7; 7 bases map to TRBD1. The CDR3 is 14 residues long. V was clipped by 7 bases and J by 1 base; unmatched bases: 10. Germline V gene lookup returns CDR1 SQVTM and CDR2 ANQGSEA. The CDR3 DNA is TGCAGCGCCGTCCGTTGGGACAGTTCCTACGAGCAGTACTTC. Protein sequence: CSAVRWDSSYEQYF.

This clone turned up a few times. The chain uses TRBV27 and TRBJ2-7; a possible D gene is TRBD2 (5 bases). With 3 bases removed from V and 2 bases from J, the gap between germline ends came to 20 bases. The CDR3 runs 17 residues. Germline values: CDR1 MNHEY, CDR2 SMNVEV (reference sequence). The CDR3 region has the DNA TGTGCCAGCAGTTTGCCCGTTGCGGGCTATCTAACCTACGAGCAGTACTTC. Its translation: CASSLPVAGYLTYEQYF.

V and J are TRBV29-1 and TRBJ1-2; possible D gene TRBD1, 6 bases. The CDR3 is 14 amino acids. The germline V gene has CDR1 SQVTM and CDR2 ANQGSEA. The V end was cut by 1 base, the J end by 5 bases, with 14 bases between. The CDR3 DNA sequence: TGCAGCGTTGAAGGCTCCCTTAGGGGGTATGGCTACACCTTC. It is translated as CSVEGSLRGYGYTF.

The chain employs TRBV4-3 and TRBJ1-2; maybe TRBD1 (6 bases). Trimming shortened V by 1 base and J by 0 bases, and 12 bases separated the two germline ends. Germline-derived CDR1 and CDR2 are LGHNA and YSLEER. The CDR3 totals 16 residues. The CDR3 DNA is TGCGCCAGCAGCCAAGTAGGGACAACAGCTAACTATGGCTACACCTTC. Its protein is CASSQVGTTANYGYTF.

This sequence joins TRBV27 and TRBJ1-1; D is uncertain. From germline, CDR1 is MNHEY and CDR2 SMNVEV (reference sequence). The CDR3 totals 14 residues. Trimming cost V 5 bases and J 7 bases, with 17 bases left between them. In nucleotides, the CDR3 is TGTGCCAGCAGTGAGGGATACGGGCGCGGTGAAGCTTTCTTT. It yields the protein CASSEGYGRGEAFF.

The chain employs TRBV29-1 and TRBJ1-3; D is uncertain. The germline V gene encodes CDR1 SQVTM and CDR2 ANQGSEA. CDR3 length: 13 residues. The V and J ends lost 7 bases and 2 bases respectively, with 12 bases between them. The CDR3 sequence: CSGWWRPGNTIYF. The CDR3, as DNA: TGCAGCGGGTGGTGGAGGCCTGGAAACACCATATATTTT.

Concerning this clone itself: The junction shows a germline mismatch at one end, possibly a read error. This chain connects TRBV28 to TRBJ2-7; the match to TRBD2 covers 8 bases. There are 15 residues in the CDR3. CDR1 MDHEN and CDR2 SYDVKM come from the germline V gene. The CDR3 sequence: CARSLSGGPVFEQYF. In DNA, the CDR3 is TGTGCCCGCAGTTTATCGGGGGGGCCGGTTTTCGAGCAGTACTTC.

The chain employs TRBV2 and TRBJ1-2; 7 bases line up with TRBD1. The J segment lost 6 bases and the V segment lost 8 bases, leaving 6 bases of the junction unmatched. CDR1 and CDR2 (germline): SNHLY, FYNNEI. This CDR3 is built from 12 residues. CDR3 protein: CASRQGENGYTF. CDR3 nucleotides: TGTGCCAGCCGGCAGGGGGAAAATGGCTACACCTTC.

This clone was counted a single time. The chain couples TRBV5-4 to TRBJ2-5; D might be TRBD1 (6 bases). The CDR3 runs to 13 residues. From germline, CDR1 is SGHNT and CDR2 YYREEE (reference sequence). V lost 6 bases and J 5 bases, leaving 14 bases between the germline ends. CDR3 in DNA: TGTGCCAGCAACCTGCCGCAGGGGGAGACCCAGTACTTC. The encoded protein is CASNLPQGETQYF.

The J gene is TRBJ1-6, the V gene TRBV7-9, with D maybe TRBD1 (6 bases). In germline, CDR1 is SEHNR, CDR2 FQNEAQ (reference sequence). Trimming removed 5 bases at V and 8 bases at J, with 16 bases between. The CDR3 loop spans 15 amino acids. The CDR3 coding sequence is TGTGCCAGCAGCCCCCAGGGGACAACCTATTCACCCCTCCACTTT. Translating it yields CASSPQGTTYSPLHF. Full variable domain (outside the CDR3, taken from reference TRBV7-9 and TRBJ1-6): DTGVSQNPRHKITKRGQNVTFRCDPISEHNRLYWYRQTLGQGPEFLTYFQNEAQLEKSRLLSDRFSAERPKGSFSTLEIQRTEQGDSAMYLCASSPQGTTYSPLHFGNGTRLTVT.

The V and J genes are TRBV2 and TRBJ2-2; TRBD1 aligns across 8 bases. Germline assignment: CDR1 SNHLY and CDR2 FYNNEI. Germline trimming cut 3 bases from V and 4 bases from J; bases unmatched to any gene: 4. The CDR3 contains 15 residues. The CDR3 sequence is CASSDGRGPTGELFF. CDR3 in DNA: TGTGCCAGCAGTGACGGCAGGGGGCCCACCGGGGAGCTGTTTTTT.

The J gene is TRBJ2-2, the V gene TRBV9, with D maybe TRBD1 (5 bases). Deletions cut 0 bases from V and 4 bases from J, with 10 bases between. This CDR3 spans 15 amino acids. Per germline, CDR1 SGDLS and CDR2 YYNGEE. The CDR3 bases are TGTGCCAGCAGCGTAGCAGGGTATGGCACCGGGGAGCTGTTTTTT. The encoded protein is CASSVAGYGTGELFF.

The V gene is TRBV5-1, the J gene TRBJ2-3; 11 positions agree with TRBD2. The CDR3 covers 18 residues. V was clipped by 5 bases and J by 5 bases; unmatched bases: 16. Germline V gene lookup returns CDR1 SGHRS and CDR2 YFSETQ. The CDR3 DNA is TGCGCCAGCAGTAAAACTCTCAGAACACTAGCGGGAGTAGATACGCAGTATTTT. Its protein is CASSKTLRTLAGVDTQYF.

The chain recombines TRBV6-5 with TRBJ1-4; D remains ambiguous. Germline CDR1 is MNHEY and CDR2 is SVGAGI. V was clipped by 5 bases and J by 7 bases, with 17 bases between them. The CDR3 has 15 residues. Here the CDR3 reads CASSGEDRILEKLFF. DNA of the CDR3: TGTGCCAGCAGTGGGGAGGACCGTATCCTTGAAAAACTGTTTTTT.

This chain uses TRBV5-6 with TRBJ1-2; perhaps TRBD1 as D (5 bases). The V gene lost 5 bases and the J gene lost 10 bases, with 12 bases spanning the gap. The length of the CDR3 is 11 residues. Germline values: CDR1 SGHDT, CDR2 YYEEEE. This chain's CDR3 is CASRVGGDYTF. The DNA for the CDR3 is TGTGCCAGCAGAGTGGGGGGGGACTACACCTTC.

This clone was detected only a few times. This sequence joins TRBV28 and TRBJ1-1; unclear D gene. Per the germline V gene, CDR1 is MDHEN and CDR2 is SYDVKM. The V end lost 5 bases, the J end lost 5 bases, and 15 bases lay between the germline ends. The CDR3 spans 14 residues. The CDR3 is CASSTRGKSTEAFF. The CDR3 region has the DNA TGTGCCAGCAGTACCCGGGGTAAGAGTACTGAAGCTTTCTTT.

The chain links TRBV28 to TRBJ1-4; 9 bases fit TRBD1. V trimming: 5 bases; J trimming: 5 bases; junction bases outside the gene matches: 9. CDR3 size: 16 residues. The germline gives CDR1 MDHEN, CDR2 SYDVKM. CDR3 coding DNA: TGTGCCAGCAGTCCCACAGACAGGGGGGTAAATGAAAAACTGTTTTTT. It specifies CASSPTDRGVNEKLFF.

The chain joins TRBV30 to TRBJ2-2; 7 bases are shared with TRBD1. The germline gives CDR1 GTSNPN, CDR2 SVGIG (reference sequence). V trimming: 4 bases; J trimming: 4 bases; junction bases outside the gene matches: 3. This CDR3 spans 13 amino acids. This chain's CDR3 is CAWTGGSTGELFF. CDR3 bases: TGTGCCTGGACAGGGGGATCCACCGGGGAGCTGTTTTTT.

The V call is TRBV7-9, the J call TRBJ1-1; TRBD1 aligns across 9 bases. With 4 bases clipped from V and 10 bases from J, the junction kept 10 bases outside the gene matches. This CDR3 is built from 14 residues. Looked up from germline, CDR1 is SEHNR and CDR2 is FQNEAQ (reference sequence). CDR3 sequence reads: CASSSGTGRWGAFF. The CDR3 DNA sequence: TGTGCCAGCAGCTCCGGGACAGGGAGATGGGGAGCTTTCTTT.

Comment on this clone: The sample has other DNA sequences that encode this CDR3 too. The chain employs TRBV28 and TRBJ1-1; D not certain. The CDR3 contains 13 residues. CDR1 is MDHEN, CDR2 SYDVKM, per germline. V lost 5 bases and J 1 base, leaving 8 bases between the germline ends. CDR3 sequence: CASSPGQNTEAFF. The DNA of the CDR3 is TGTGCCAGCAGTCCGGGTCAGAACACTGAAGCTTTCTTT.

This clone showed up just a few times. The V call is TRBV10-1, the J call TRBJ1-1, with a possible D match to TRBD1 (6 bases). Between the trimmed V and J ends, which lost 6 bases and 1 base, there was a span of 12 bases. The CDR3 is 14 amino acids. CDR1 is WNHNN and CDR2 is SYGVQD in the germline V gene (reference sequence). The CDR3 sequence is CASSQDSSNTEAFF. Here the CDR3 DNA reads TGCGCCAGCAGCCAGGACAGTTCGAACACTGAAGCTTTCTTT.

This clone came up a few times. The J gene is TRBJ1-4, the V gene TRBV6-5, with 7 bases aligning to TRBD1. The CDR3 length is 15 residues. The V gene's germline CDR1 is MNHEY and CDR2 SVGAGI. Germline trimming cut 2 bases from V and 5 bases from J; bases unmatched to any gene: 5. Here the CDR3 reads CASSYRGQRNEKLFF. In nucleotides, the CDR3 is TGTGCCAGCAGTTACAGGGGACAGCGGAATGAAAAACTGTTTTTT.

The V and J genes are TRBV28 and TRBJ1-5; weak D call: TRBD1 (6 bases). The V and J ends lost 7 bases and 0 bases respectively, with 16 bases between them. The CDR3 loop spans 16 amino acids. Germline CDR1 reads MDHEN; CDR2 reads SYDVKM. In DNA form, the CDR3 reads TGTGCCAGCACTGAACAGGGTTTTACTAGCAATCAGCCCCAGCATTTT. Protein: CASTEQGFTSNQPQHF.